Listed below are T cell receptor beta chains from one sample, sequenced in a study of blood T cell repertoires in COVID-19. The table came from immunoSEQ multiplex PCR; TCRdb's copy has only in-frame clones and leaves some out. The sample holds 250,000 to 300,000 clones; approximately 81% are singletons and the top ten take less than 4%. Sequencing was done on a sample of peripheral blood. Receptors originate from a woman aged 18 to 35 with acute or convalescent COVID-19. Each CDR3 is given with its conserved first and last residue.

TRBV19,CASMGRVSDTQYF
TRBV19,CASSIPWASGSGNTIYF
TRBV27,CASSPRTGAYNEQFF
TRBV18,CASSPPQGAGNTIYF
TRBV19,CASSIGQGSDTQYF
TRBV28,CASSWDYIGEQFF
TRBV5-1,CASSLAWYSSYEQYF
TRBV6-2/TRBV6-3,CASSPPSGSITGELFF
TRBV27,CASSSVRGAYGYTF
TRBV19,CASSIGGLSYGYTF
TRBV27,CASSSRSLAGVSYEQYF
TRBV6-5,CASSFTYNEQFF
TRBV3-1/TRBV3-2,CASPAGGPSGEQFF
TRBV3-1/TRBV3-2,CASSQEGARGYTF
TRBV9,CASSVVGTSGIGADKNIQYF